The sequence of this T cell receptor beta chain was determined in a study of blood T cell repertoires in COVID-19. Study-wide background: Samples representing acute and convalescent COVID-19 were sourced from the United States, Italy and Spain.

In germline, CDR1 is SGHNT, CDR2 YYREEE (reference sequence). After removal of 1 base from V and 6 bases from J, the junction contained 7 bases not matched to a gene. CDR3 length: 16 amino acids. Source study methods: Nucleated cell counts were estimated from reference gene primer amplification. Method: immunoSEQ multiplex PCR; TCRdb's copy keeps in-frame clones and lacks some. The V and J calls and clone size were taken over from that table, and D and trimming were inferred from the DNA. The table has 20,000 to 25,000 clones, 65% to 90% seen once; the top ten hold about three fifths. This sequence joins TRBV5-4 and TRBJ2-2; 9 positions match TRBD2. The specimen was peripheral blood. The sequence derives from a woman at least 80 years old with acute or convalescent COVID-19. The DNA for the CDR3 is TGTGCCAGCAGCTTGTGGGCGGGAGGGGCCCCCGGGGAGCTGTTTTTT. Translating it yields CASSLWAGGAPGELFF.